This T cell receptor (beta chain) emerged from a study of vaccination and CD4 T cells after COVID-19. Overall study: Two mRNA vaccine doses were given, either BNT162b2 or mRNA-1273. The authors gave control cultures a CEFX pool, an HIV-1 Nef pool, or no peptide. Regarding the study as a whole: The study sampled relatively few convalescent patients and omitted early post-infection timepoints.

Treatment meaning: roughly 10-day PBMC culture with coronavirus spike peptide pools or control peptides (ViraFEST assay). Expanded clonotypes were found by TCR sequencing after peptide-pool stimulation (ViraFEST). This CDR3 is built from 14 residues. From germline, CDR1 is SGDLS and CDR2 YYNGEE. V dropped 3 bases and J dropped 4 bases, with 13 bases sitting between them. Comment on this clonotype: What it binds is not known.

Cultured CD4+ T-cell DNA underwent Oncomine TCR Beta short-read sequencing. TCRdb ran MiXCR on the PCR reads and lists one entry per CDR3 protein. The table has around 19,000 distinct CDR3 sequences, 29% seen once. The sample comprised cultured CD4+ T cells from blood. The source is a human donor with COVID-19. The genes are TRBV9 and TRBJ2-5; D perhaps matches TRBD2 (6 bases). The CDR3 sequence is CASSASGFVETQYF. In nucleotides, the CDR3 is TGTGCCAGCAGCGCCAGCGGGTTCGTAGAGACCCAGTACTTC.